The next 17 T cell receptor beta chains were all read from a single sample in a study of blood T cell repertoires in COVID-19. Some clones are missing from TCRdb's copy, which holds only in-frame ones; the method was immunoSEQ multiplex PCR. In the table there are about 170,000 clones, around three quarters of which are singletons. Sequenced: peripheral blood. The receptor set was obtained from a man between 60 and 75 years old with acute or convalescent COVID-19.

The chain couples TRBV10-3 to TRBJ1-1; D gene ambiguous. Looked up from germline, CDR1 is ENHRY and CDR2 is SYGVKD. V shed 4 bases and J shed 0 bases, with 3 bases lying between them. The CDR3 covers 12 residues. The CDR3, as DNA: TGTGCCATCAGTGGTATGAACACTGAAGCTTTCTTT. As protein: CAISGMNTEAFF.

This sequence joins TRBV5-1 and TRBJ2-5; D possibly corresponds to TRBD2 (6 bases). Germline V gene data show CDR1 as SGHRS and CDR2 as YFSETQ. V lost 0 bases, J lost 5 bases, and 14 bases lay in between. CDR3 length: 15 residues. CDR3 bases: TGCGCCAGCAGCTTGGGACGGGCGGGGTTGGAGACCCAGTACTTC. This translates into CASSLGRAGLETQYF.

This clone was observed once. The chain employs TRBV27 and TRBJ2-3; the match to TRBD1 covers 8 bases. The CDR3 totals 19 residues. In germline, CDR1 is MNHEY, CDR2 SMNVEV (reference sequence). Trimming removed 2 bases from V and 3 bases from J; junction bases left unmatched: 16. The CDR3 loop is CASSLIYSQGATTTDTQYF. DNA for the CDR3: TGTGCCAGCAGTTTAATATATTCCCAGGGGGCTACAACAACAGATACGCAGTATTTT.

In its sample, this clone was seen a few times. This chain connects TRBV7-3 to TRBJ1-6; D call uncertain. The CDR3 totals 13 residues. Germline V gene lookup returns CDR1 SGHTA and CDR2 FQGTGA. Deletions cut 4 bases from V and 7 bases from J, with 8 bases between. DNA for the CDR3: TGTGCCAGCAGCTCAACAGAGAATTCACCCCTCCACTTT. It yields the protein CASSSTENSPLHF.

The rearrangement joins TRBV18 to TRBJ1-2; 9 bases match TRBD1. The CDR3 sequence is 19 residues long. Germline values: CDR1 KGHSH, CDR2 LQKENI. V was clipped by 2 bases and J by 2 bases; unmatched bases: 15. The CDR3 DNA sequence: TGTGCCAGCTCACCAACCGTTGGAAACAGGGGGCTTAGGAACTATGGCTACACCTTC. This sequence encodes CASSPTVGNRGLRNYGYTF.

The chain employs TRBV6-5 and TRBJ2-7, with D tentatively TRBD1 (5 bases). The CDR3 extends over 13 amino acids. CDR1 and CDR2 (germline): MNHEY, SVGAGI. Between the trimmed V and J ends, which lost 4 bases and 0 bases, there was a span of 7 bases. The CDR3 nucleotides read TGTGCCAGCAGTTGGCAGGGCTCCTACGAGCAGTACTTC. Translated, it gives CASSWQGSYEQYF.

V usage is TRBV6-5 and J usage is TRBJ1-1; D not certain. V lost 1 base and J lost 2, with 14 bases in between. Germline CDR1 and CDR2: MNHEY and SVGAGI. The CDR3 spans 16 residues. CDR3 in amino acids: CASSYLGESFNTEAFF. The CDR3 coding sequence is TGTGCCAGCAGTTACTTAGGAGAAAGCTTTAACACTGAAGCTTTCTTT.

The chain recombines TRBV28 with TRBJ1-2; 7 bases align to TRBD1. The CDR3 is 14 residues long. Per germline, CDR1 MDHEN and CDR2 SYDVKM. Trimming at V came to 5 bases and at J to 4 bases, leaving 7 bases not matched to a gene. CDR3 in DNA: TGTGCCAGCAGTACCCCGGACAGGTCCTATGGCTACACCTTC. Its translation: CASSTPDRSYGYTF.

This chain links TRBV7-9 with TRBJ1-3; D is unclear. Germline V CDR1 and CDR2: SEHNR, FQNEAQ (reference sequence). The CDR3 totals 14 residues. The V and J ends lost 2 bases and 0 bases respectively, with 5 bases between them. CDR3 loop: CASSLSLSGNTIYF. In nucleotides, the CDR3 is TGTGCCAGCAGCTTAAGCCTCTCTGGAAACACCATATATTTT.

The chain links TRBV6-2 or TRBV6-3 to TRBJ2-1; possibly TRBD2 for D (7 bases). V was pared by 5 bases and J by 4 bases, with 15 bases between. The CDR3 consists of 15 residues. CDR1 is MNHEY, CDR2 SVGEGT, per germline. The CDR3 DNA sequence: TGTGCCAGCAGTGCCCAAGGGGGGGGTTACAATGAGCAGTTCTTC. Protein sequence: CASSAQGGGYNEQFF.

The gene calls are TRBV14 and TRBJ2-7, with D unresolved. With 1 base removed from V and 3 bases from J, the gap between germline ends came to 10 bases. This CDR3 has 14 residues. Per the germline V gene, CDR1 is SGHDN and CDR2 is FVKESK. CDR3 DNA sequence: TGTGCCAGCAGCCAAGTATTACAGAGCTACGAGCAGTACTTC. Encoded protein: CASSQVLQSYEQYF.

This chain uses TRBV4-2 with TRBJ1-2, with TRBD1 matching 7 bases. Looked up from germline, CDR1 is LGHNA and CDR2 is YNFKEQ. V lost 0 bases to trimming and J lost 8 bases; unmatched junction nucleotides: 9. The CDR3 contains 15 residues. CDR3 loop: CASSQDSSGGQGYTF. In DNA form, the CDR3 reads TGTGCCAGCAGCCAAGATTCTTCCGGGGGACAGGGCTACACCTTC.

The chain is built from TRBV19 and TRBJ1-2, with 7 bases matching TRBD1. The germline gives CDR1 LNHDA, CDR2 SQIVND (reference sequence). The CDR3 length is 13 residues. V lost 7 bases and J lost 5; bases outside the gene matches: 7. DNA of the CDR3: TGTGCCAGTATCATTAACAGGGGTTATGGCTACACCTTC. Translation gives CASIINRGYGYTF.

The V call is TRBV7-2, the J call TRBJ1-3, with 7 bases identical to TRBD1. The length of the CDR3 is 16 residues. Germline CDR1 and CDR2: SGHTA and FQGNSA. V shed 5 bases, J shed 0 bases, and the junction held 7 bases outside the gene matches. CDR3 sequence: CASSAWTGRSGNTIYF. The CDR3 DNA reads TGTGCCAGCAGCGCGTGGACAGGACGCTCTGGAAACACCATATATTTT.

The V and J genes are TRBV15 and TRBJ1-1, with D hard to call. Germline V gives CDR1 LNHNV, CDR2 YYDKDF (reference sequence). Trimming left V 0 bases short and J 12 bases short, with 17 bases between. The CDR3 length is 14 residues. The chain's CDR3 is CATSRDHGPGVPFF. The CDR3 nucleotides are TGTGCCACCAGCAGAGATCACGGCCCCGGGGTGCCTTTCTTT.

The V call is TRBV6-4, the J call TRBJ2-1, with D unresolved. CDR1 is MRHNA, CDR2 SNTAGT, per germline. V was trimmed by 7 bases and J by 8 bases, leaving 24 bases between them. The CDR3 covers 16 residues. The CDR3 is CASIDQEESCSDEQFF. CDR3 DNA: TGTGCCAGCATTGATCAAGAGGAGTCGTGTTCTGATGAGCAGTTCTTC.

This chain uses TRBV19 with TRBJ2-6; D is uncertain. The V and J ends lost 1 base and 0 bases respectively, with 10 bases between them. Germline V gives CDR1 LNHDA, CDR2 SQIVND (reference sequence). The CDR3 extends over 17 amino acids. Here the CDR3 DNA reads TGTGCCAGTAGTATAGGACCTCAGGTCTCTGGGGCCAACGTCCTGACTTTC. It is translated as CASSIGPQVSGANVLTF.